A single sample is the source of the 9 T cell receptor beta chains below, sequenced in a study of blood T cell repertoires in COVID-19. Assay used: immunoSEQ multiplex PCR; TCRdb lists only in-frame clones, some missing. In the table there are about 140,000 clones, approximately 84% of which are singletons. Sample: PBMCs or T cells enriched from blood (not recorded which). The source of these receptors is a man aged 35 to 55 with acute COVID-19.

The chain carries TRBV28 and TRBJ2-7, with 11 bases lining up with TRBD2. Germline trimming cut 5 bases from V and 6 bases from J; bases unmatched to any gene: 9. The CDR3 is 15 amino acids. CDR1 is MDHEN and CDR2 is SYDVKM in the germline V gene. The CDR3 nucleotides read TGTGCCAGCAGTCTGGGACTAGCGGCTTTCGGCGAGCAGTACTTC. It codes for CASSLGLAAFGEQYF.

This clone was recorded once. J is TRBJ2-1 and V is TRBV10-3; possibly TRBD2 for D (6 bases). The CDR3 loop spans 13 amino acids. Germline CDR1 ENHRY, CDR2 SYGVKD. Trimming took off 6 bases at V and 2 bases at J, with 8 bases between the two ends. Written as DNA, the CDR3 is TGTGCCATCAGCGGGAGCCCCTACAATGAGCAGTTCTTC. The encoded protein is CAISGSPYNEQFF.

This clone was seen just once. V usage is TRBV3-1 (or the pseudogene TRBV3-2) and J usage is TRBJ1-1, with D perhaps TRBD1 (5 bases). The CDR3 extends over 14 amino acids. Looked up from germline, CDR1 is LGHDT and CDR2 is YNNKEL (reference sequence). Between the trimmed V and J ends, which lost 3 bases and 4 bases, there was a span of 12 bases. Here the CDR3 reads CASSHSQGITEAFF. Here the CDR3 DNA reads TGTGCCAGCAGCCACAGCCAGGGTATCACTGAAGCTTTCTTT.

The chain is built from TRBV19 and TRBJ1-5; 10 bases match TRBD1. The CDR3 consists of 15 residues. Trimming took 5 bases from V and 6 from J; bases not matched to a gene: 7. Germline lookup yields CDR1 LNHDA and CDR2 SQIVND (reference sequence). The CDR3 bases are TGTGCCAGTAGTCGCGGGACAGGGGAATTTCAGCCCCAGCATTTT. The encoded protein is CASSRGTGEFQPQHF.

The rearrangement joins TRBV7-9 to TRBJ2-3; 7 bases are a match to TRBD2. The germline V gene has CDR1 SEHNR and CDR2 FQNEAQ (reference sequence). There are 17 residues in the CDR3. With V trimmed by 1 base and J by 0 bases, 7 bases remained unmatched. Here the CDR3 DNA reads TGTGCCAGCAGCTTAGTGTTAGCGGGTGCTAGCACAGATACGCAGTATTTT. Its translation is CASSLVLAGASTDTQYF.

The CDR3 reads CSASFGGYEQYF. In nucleotides, the CDR3 is TGCAGTGCCAGTTTCGGGGGTTACGAGCAGTACTTC. The chain has TRBV20-1 and TRBJ2-7, with D perhaps matching TRBD2 (6 bases). This CDR3 is 12 amino acids long. V lost 6 bases and J lost 4, with 13 bases in between. CDR1 is DFQATT, CDR2 SNEGSKA, per germline (reference sequence).

For this clone: Other DNA sequences in this specimen translate into the identical CDR3. The V and J genes are TRBV28 and TRBJ1-2, with unresolved D. The V end was cut by 6 bases, the J end by 2 bases, with 4 bases between. This CDR3 comprises 11 residues. Per germline, CDR1 MDHEN and CDR2 SYDVKM. CDR3 residues: CASSPNYGYTF. CDR3 DNA sequence: TGTGCCAGCAGCCCGAACTATGGCTACACCTTC.

The chain employs TRBV15 and TRBJ2-3, with D tentatively TRBD1 (6 bases). Germline V gene lookup returns CDR1 LNHNV and CDR2 YYDKDF (reference sequence). V lost 0 bases and J lost 0, with 10 bases in between. This CDR3 has 16 residues. For the CDR3, the DNA is TGTGCCACCAGCAGAGATCGCACAGGGAGCACAGATACGCAGTATTTT. This gives the protein CATSRDRTGSTDTQYF.

The rearrangement uses TRBV2 and TRBJ2-3; TRBD2 agrees at 10 bases. The germline V gene has CDR1 SNHLY and CDR2 FYNNEI. The J segment lost 2 bases and the V segment lost 6 bases, leaving 5 bases of the junction unmatched. The CDR3 totals 15 residues. The CDR3, as DNA: TGTGCCAGCAGGGCCGGGACTAGCGCCACAGATACGCAGTATTTT. Protein: CASRAGTSATDTQYF.